This T cell receptor (beta chain) originates from a study of cytotoxic CD8 clonotypes in ibrutinib-treated CLL. Broader study findings: The study sampled sustained-remission and progressing patients at different times.

Turning to this clone: What it recognizes is unknown.

Repertoires were generated with immunoSEQ multiplex PCR, while TCRdb's copy carries only in-frame clones and drops some. This table has 100,000 to 150,000 clones, around 85% appearing once. CDR1 and CDR2 from the germline V gene are SNHLY and FYNNEI. The CDR3 spans 15 residues. Deletions cut 3 bases from V and 4 bases from J, with 13 bases between. V and J are TRBV2 and TRBJ1-3; D might be TRBD1 (5 bases). The sequence came from a human donor with chronic lymphocytic leukemia. Sequencing was performed on PBMCs, taken after 24 months of ibrutinib treatment. The CDR3 is CASSDLGARGNTIYF. DNA for the CDR3: TGTGCCAGCAGTGATTTAGGGGCTAGGGGAAACACCATATATTTT.